This TCR beta chain is from a study of OX40 agonist ivuxolimab in advanced cancers. In the study overall: Patients treated during dose escalation were battling hepatocellular carcinoma, melanoma, renal cell or head and neck cancer.

The CDR3 is 15 residues long. Germline loops: CDR1 SGHTA, CDR2 FQGTGA. Trimming cost V 5 bases and J 6 bases; bases outside gene matches: 9. Clones were read by immunoSEQ multiplex PCR, and TCRdb kept only the in-frame ones, dropping some. The sample holds about 81,000 clones; 85% are singletons and the top ten take about 0.2%. The sequencing here drew on CD4+ or CD8+ T cells sorted from blood, taken in a trial of the OX40 agonist ivuxolimab. The sequence was obtained from an adult with an advanced solid tumor such as melanoma, head and neck, liver or kidney cancer. The chain is built from TRBV7-3 and TRBJ2-5, with TRBD2 matching over 10 bases. This chain's CDR3 is CASSDSGGAAKTQYF. The CDR3 DNA reads TGTGCCAGCAGCGACAGCGGGGGGGCCGCAAAGACCCAGTACTTC. Looking up the rest from reference TRBV7-3 and TRBJ2-5 gives the full variable domain: GAGVSQTPSNKVTEKGKYVELRCDPISGHTALYWYRQSLGQGPEFLIYFQGTGAADDSGLPNDRFFAVRPEGSVSTLKIQRTERGDSAVYLCASSDSGGAAKTQYFGPGTRLLVL.